This T cell receptor (beta chain) is drawn from a study of beta chain features in type 1 diabetes. Across the study: Investigators examined 107,917,701 sorted cells across all samples. Whole-study findings and limits: There was no resolution here of whether HLA type influences TCRB rearrangement. PCR might favor shorter templates, but any such skew would affect patients and controls equally.

The whole isolated RNA underwent reverse transcription, so sequencing captured expressed TCRB transcripts. Measured with immunoSEQ multiplex PCR; TCRdb has only the in-frame clones, and not every one. The repertoire has about 620,000 clones, less than 20% of them found once; the top ten carry around 0.095%. Trimming removed 8 bases from V and 3 bases from J, with 13 bases in between. Germline V gene data show CDR1 as SNHLY and CDR2 as FYNNEI. This CDR3 is built from 13 residues. This clone has just a few counts. The antigen remains undetermined. CD4+ naive, central memory, regulatory and stem cell-like memory subsets were isolated by sorting on CD45RO/CCR7/CD25/CD127/CD95/CD27.

Sequenced sample: naive CD4+ T cells from blood. The clonotype was recovered from a man aged 18 to 29 in good health. The J gene is TRBJ1-1, the V gene TRBV2; D is unresolved. The CDR3 protein is CASGWGGYTEAFF. The CDR3, as DNA: TGTGCCAGCGGATGGGGTGGGTACACTGAAGCTTTCTTT.